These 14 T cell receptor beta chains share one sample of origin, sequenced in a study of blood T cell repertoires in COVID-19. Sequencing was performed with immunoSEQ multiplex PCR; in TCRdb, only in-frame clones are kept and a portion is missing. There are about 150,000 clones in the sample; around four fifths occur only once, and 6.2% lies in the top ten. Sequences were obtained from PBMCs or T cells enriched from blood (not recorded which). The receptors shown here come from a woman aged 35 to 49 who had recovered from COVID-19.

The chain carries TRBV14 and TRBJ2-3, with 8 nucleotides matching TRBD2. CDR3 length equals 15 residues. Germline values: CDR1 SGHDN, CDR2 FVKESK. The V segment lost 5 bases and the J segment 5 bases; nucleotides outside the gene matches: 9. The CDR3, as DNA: TGTGCCAGCAGCGAATTAGCGGGACCGCAAGATACGCAGTATTTT. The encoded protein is CASSELAGPQDTQYF.

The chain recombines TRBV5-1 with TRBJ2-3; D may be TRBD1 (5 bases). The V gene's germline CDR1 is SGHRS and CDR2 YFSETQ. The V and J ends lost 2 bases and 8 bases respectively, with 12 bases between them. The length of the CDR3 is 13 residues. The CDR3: CASSFQGARTQYF. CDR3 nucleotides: TGCGCCAGCAGCTTTCAGGGCGCCCGTACGCAGTATTTT.

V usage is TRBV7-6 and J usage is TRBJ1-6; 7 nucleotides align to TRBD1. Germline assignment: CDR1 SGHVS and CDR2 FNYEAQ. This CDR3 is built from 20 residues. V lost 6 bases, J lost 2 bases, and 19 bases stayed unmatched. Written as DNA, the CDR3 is TGTGCCAGCAGTCCAGCCCCCGGGACAGCGGATCAAGCCTATAATTCACCCCTCCACTTT. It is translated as CASSPAPGTADQAYNSPLHF.

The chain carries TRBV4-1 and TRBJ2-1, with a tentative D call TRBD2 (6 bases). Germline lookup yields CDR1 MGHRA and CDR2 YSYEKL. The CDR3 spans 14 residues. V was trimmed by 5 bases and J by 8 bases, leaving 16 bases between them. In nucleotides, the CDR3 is TGCGCCAGCAGCGCGGGGTGGGGGGAGGATGAGCAGTTCTTC. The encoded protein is CASSAGWGEDEQFF.

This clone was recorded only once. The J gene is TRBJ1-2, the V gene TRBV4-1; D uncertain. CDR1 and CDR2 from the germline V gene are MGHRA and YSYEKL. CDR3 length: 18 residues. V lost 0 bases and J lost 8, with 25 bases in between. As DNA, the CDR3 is TGCGCCAGCAGCCAAGAATCCCGGATCGGGGAAAAACCTAGGGGCTACACCTTC. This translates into CASSQESRIGEKPRGYTF.

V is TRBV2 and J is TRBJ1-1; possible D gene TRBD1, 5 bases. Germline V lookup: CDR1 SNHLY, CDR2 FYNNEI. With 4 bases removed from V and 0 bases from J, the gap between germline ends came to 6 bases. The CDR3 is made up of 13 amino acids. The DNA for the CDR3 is TGTGCCAGCAGTGCAGGGATGAACACTGAAGCTTTCTTT. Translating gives CASSAGMNTEAFF.

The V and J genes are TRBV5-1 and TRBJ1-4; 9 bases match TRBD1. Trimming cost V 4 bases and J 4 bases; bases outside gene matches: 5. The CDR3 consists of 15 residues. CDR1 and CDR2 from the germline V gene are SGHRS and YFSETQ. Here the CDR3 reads CASSQQTGGNEKLFF. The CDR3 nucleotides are TGCGCCAGCAGCCAACAGACAGGGGGTAATGAAAAACTGTTTTTT.

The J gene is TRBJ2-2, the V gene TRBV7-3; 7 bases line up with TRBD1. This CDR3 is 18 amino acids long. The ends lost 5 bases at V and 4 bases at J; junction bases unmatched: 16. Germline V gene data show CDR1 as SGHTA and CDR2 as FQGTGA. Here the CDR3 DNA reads TGTGCCAGCAGCCACAGAATTTCCCCTACAGGGGCCACCGGGGAGCTGTTTTTT. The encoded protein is CASSHRISPTGATGELFF.

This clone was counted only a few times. The CDR3 here is CASSNNQPQHF. Written as DNA, the CDR3 is TGTGCCAGCAGCAACAATCAGCCCCAGCATTTT. The J gene is TRBJ1-5, the V gene TRBV6-5; D ambiguous. Deletions cut 6 bases from V and 3 bases from J, with 3 bases between. The germline V gene encodes CDR1 MNHEY and CDR2 SVGAGI. This CDR3 is 11 amino acids long.

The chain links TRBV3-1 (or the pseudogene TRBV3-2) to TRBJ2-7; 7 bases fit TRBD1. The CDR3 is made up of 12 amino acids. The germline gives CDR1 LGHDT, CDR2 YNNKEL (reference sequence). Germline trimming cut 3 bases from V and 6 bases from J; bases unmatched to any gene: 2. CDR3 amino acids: CASSQTGREQYF. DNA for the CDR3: TGTGCCAGCAGCCAGACAGGGCGCGAGCAGTACTTC.

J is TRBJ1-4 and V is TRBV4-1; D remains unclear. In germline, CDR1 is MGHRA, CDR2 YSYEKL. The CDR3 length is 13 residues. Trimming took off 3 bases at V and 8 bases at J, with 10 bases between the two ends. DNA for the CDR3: TGCGCCAGCAGCCACCAGACACCCGAAAAACTGTTTTTT. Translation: CASSHQTPEKLFF.

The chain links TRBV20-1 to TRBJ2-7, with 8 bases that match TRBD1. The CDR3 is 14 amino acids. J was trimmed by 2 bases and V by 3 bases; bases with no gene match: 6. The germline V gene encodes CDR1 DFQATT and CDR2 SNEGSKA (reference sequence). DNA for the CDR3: TGCAGTGCTAGTTCCGACAGGGGTCCCTACGAGCAGTACTTC. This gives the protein CSASSDRGPYEQYF.

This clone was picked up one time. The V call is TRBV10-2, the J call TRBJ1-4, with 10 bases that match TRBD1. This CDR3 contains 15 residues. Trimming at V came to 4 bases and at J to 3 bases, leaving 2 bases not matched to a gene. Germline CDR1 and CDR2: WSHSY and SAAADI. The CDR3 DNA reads TGCGCCAGCAGTGGACAGGGGGCGCCTAATGAAAAACTGTTTTTT. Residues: CASSGQGAPNEKLFF.

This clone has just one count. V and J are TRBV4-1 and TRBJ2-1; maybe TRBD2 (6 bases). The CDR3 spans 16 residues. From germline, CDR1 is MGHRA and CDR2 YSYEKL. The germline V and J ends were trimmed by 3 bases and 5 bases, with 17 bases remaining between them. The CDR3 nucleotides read TGCGCCAGCAGCCAGTTAGTCGGGACTGTCAACAATGAGCAGTTCTTC. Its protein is CASSQLVGTVNNEQFF.